This entry lists 9 T cell receptor beta chains sequenced from one sample in a study of shared clonotypes between healthy human individuals. Assay used: immunoSEQ multiplex PCR; TCRdb lists only in-frame clones, some missing. The sample shows 80,000 to 100,000 clones, 68% of them seen only once. The sample was memory CD8+ T cells sorted from blood. The subset denotes: CD45RO+ cells pooled with CCR7-negative TemRA cells. Receptors originate from a man younger than 45 in good health.

This clone was found many times. The same CDR3 is also encoded by other DNA sequences in this sample. V gene TRBV6-4 combines with J gene TRBJ2-1; 12 bases map to TRBD2. The CDR3 runs to 14 residues. The J segment lost 7 bases and the V segment lost 2 bases, leaving 0 bases of the junction unmatched. Germline V gene sequence: CDR1 MRHNA, CDR2 SNTAGT. CDR3 region: CASSDGTSGNEQFF. CDR3 nucleotides: TGTGCCAGCAGTGACGGGACTAGCGGGAATGAGCAGTTCTTC.

The J gene is TRBJ2-7, the V gene TRBV5-4, with 7 bases matching TRBD1. Germline-derived CDR1 and CDR2 are SGHNT and YYREEE (reference sequence). With 4 bases clipped from V and 3 bases from J, the junction kept 4 bases outside the gene matches. The CDR3 has 13 residues. CDR3 coding DNA: TGTGCCAGCAGCCCGGGACAGCTCTACGAGCAGTACTTC. Translating gives CASSPGQLYEQYF.

The rearrangement uses TRBV11-2 and TRBJ1-4; D call uncertain. The V end was cut by 3 bases, the J end by 6 bases, with 17 bases between. CDR1 is SGHAT, CDR2 FQNNGV, per germline. CDR3 length equals 16 residues. CDR3 sequence (DNA): TGTGCCAGCAGCTTTGCCGAAGGGAGGGAAGATGAAAAACTGTTTTTT. Its translation: CASSFAEGREDEKLFF. The full variable domain, in which reference TRBV11-2 and TRBJ1-4 provide the parts outside the CDR3, is EAGVAQSPRYKIIEKRQSVAFWCNPISGHATLYWYQQILGQGPKLLIQFQNNGVVDDSQLPKDRFSAERLKGVDSTLKIQPAKLEDSAVYLCASSFAEGREDEKLFFGSGTQLSVL.

This clone was picked up many times. The V and J genes are TRBV28 and TRBJ2-5, with 8 positions matching TRBD1. V shed 5 bases and J 5 bases; nucleotides not matched to a gene: 10. Germline V lookup: CDR1 MDHEN, CDR2 SYDVKM. The CDR3 loop spans 15 amino acids. The CDR3 reads CASSPARTGKETQYF. In DNA, the CDR3 is TGTGCCAGCAGTCCCGCCCGGACAGGGAAGGAGACCCAGTACTTC.

This chain joins TRBV7-2 and TRBJ2-5; 7 bases agree with TRBD2. The CDR3 extends over 16 amino acids. The ends lost 1 base at V and 1 base at J; junction bases unmatched: 6. The germline gives CDR1 SGHTA, CDR2 FQGNSA. CDR3: CASSLGGVAGQETQYF. In nucleotides, the CDR3 is TGTGCCAGCAGCTTAGGAGGCGTAGCGGGCCAAGAGACCCAGTACTTC.

CDR3 protein: CASSSGSLTYEQYF. The CDR3 DNA is TGTGCCAGCAGTAGCGGGTCCCTGACCTACGAGCAGTACTTC. The chain joins TRBV28 to TRBJ2-7, with a weak D call TRBD2 (6 bases). CDR3 length: 14 residues. Germline-derived CDR1 and CDR2 are MDHEN and SYDVKM. V lost 5 bases and J 2 bases, leaving 13 bases between the germline ends.

This clone was found a few times. This sample also contains other DNA sequences that code for the same CDR3. The gene calls are TRBV6-4 and TRBJ2-3, with 10 bases that match TRBD2. The junction had 1 base not matched to a gene; V was cut back by 2 bases and J by 2 bases. Germline assignment: CDR1 MRHNA and CDR2 SNTAGT. There are 15 residues in the CDR3. In nucleotides, the CDR3 is TGTGCCAGCAGTGACAGCGGGAGGGCCACAGATACGCAGTATTTT. Translating it yields CASSDSGRATDTQYF.

V usage is TRBV28 and J usage is TRBJ2-7; TRBD2 matches at 10 bases. The J segment lost 0 bases and the V segment lost 4 bases, leaving 12 bases of the junction unmatched. The CDR3 is made up of 18 amino acids. The germline gives CDR1 MDHEN, CDR2 SYDVKM. This CDR3 is CASSSAPGLAPSSYEQYF. CDR3 nucleotide sequence: TGTGCCAGCAGTTCAGCGCCGGGACTAGCGCCGAGCTCCTACGAGCAGTACTTC.

V and J are TRBV28 and TRBJ1-2, with D possibly being TRBD1 (5 bases). Trimming cost V 2 bases and J 4 bases, with 14 bases left between them. Germline V gene sequence: CDR1 MDHEN, CDR2 SYDVKM. There are 15 residues in the CDR3. The DNA for the CDR3 is TGTGCCAGCAGTTTAGAGACGGGCAGGGTCTATGGCTACACCTTC. Protein product: CASSLETGRVYGYTF.